This T cell receptor beta chain was documented in a study of T-cell memory formation after mild COVID-19. Study-wide results and limits: Later expanders leaned toward CD4+, whereas clones contracting from day 15 to 85 were balanced CD4/CD8. Pre-infection memory held some responding clones, suggesting pre-existing cross-reactive T cells responded.

Regarding this clonotype: The antigen is undetermined.

The CDR3 loop spans 13 amino acids. Trimming cost V 1 base and J 9 bases, with 10 bases left between them. Germline lookup yields CDR1 LGHNA and CDR2 YSLEER. MiXCR, run by TCRdb on the 5' RACE reads, gives a single entry per CDR3 protein. The sample contains around 340,000 distinct CDR3 sequences, 20% to 25% of which appear only once. This TCR was sampled from an adult woman who had mild COVID-19 (a few samples of this study predate the infection). Cell type and time point are not known. The material sequenced was PBMCs or a T cell subset sorted from them (not recorded which). The V and J genes are TRBV4-3 and TRBJ2-1; D is unresolved. CDR3 protein: CASSQGLSSEQFF. The CDR3 bases are TGCGCCAGCAGCCAAGGACTCTCTAGTGAGCAGTTCTTC.